This TCR beta chain was identified during a study of Graves' ophthalmopathy and Graves' hyperthyroidism. Study information: Peripheral blood (taken before any treatment) was collected at initial diagnosis.

This clonotype was picked up many times. What it binds is not known. A read error may account for a junction end that differs from germline. Study results and limitations: Sensitivity reached more than 85% and specificity about 81% for a 13-signature model separating ophthalmopathy from stable hyperthyroidism. Ophthalmopathy progression predictions by the model showed 72.22% specificity and 70.59% sensitivity. Blood was where most expanded thyroid clonotypes above 0.001 frequency also turned up.

RNA served as the template for amplifying TCR beta CDR3 regions. HTBI primers were used in a first-round RT-PCR, which preceded a second-round multiplex PCR. TCRdb reprocessed the multiplex PCR reads with MiXCR, giving one entry per CDR3 protein. The sample includes about 200,000 distinct CDR3 sequences, just under 30% of them seen just once. The CDR3 sequence is 12 residues long. This chain connects TRBV12-3 or TRBV12-4 to TRBJ1-1, with D possibly TRBD1 on 5 matching bases. Sequencing was performed on peripheral blood. This TCR was sampled from a man aged 45 to 65 with Graves' ophthalmopathy. For the CDR3, the DNA is TGTGCCAGCCGGGGGAGCGACACTGGAGCTTTCTTT. It translates to CASRGSDTGAFF.